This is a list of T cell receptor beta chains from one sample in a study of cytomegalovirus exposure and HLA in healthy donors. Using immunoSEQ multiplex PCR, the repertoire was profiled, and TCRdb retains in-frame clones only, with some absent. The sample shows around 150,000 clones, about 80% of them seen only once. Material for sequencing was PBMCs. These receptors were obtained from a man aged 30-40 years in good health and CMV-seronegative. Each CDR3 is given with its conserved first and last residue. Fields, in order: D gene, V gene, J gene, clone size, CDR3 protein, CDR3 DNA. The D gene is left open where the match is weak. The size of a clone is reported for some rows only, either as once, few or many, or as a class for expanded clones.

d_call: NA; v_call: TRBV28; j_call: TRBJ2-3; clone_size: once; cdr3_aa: CASSIGGYTDTQYF; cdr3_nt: TGTGCCAGCAGCATCGGGGGATACACAGATACGCAGTATTTT
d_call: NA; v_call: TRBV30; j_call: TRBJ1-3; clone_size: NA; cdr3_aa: CALQGIGNTIYF; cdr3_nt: TGTGCCTTACAGGGAATTGGAAACACCATATATTTT
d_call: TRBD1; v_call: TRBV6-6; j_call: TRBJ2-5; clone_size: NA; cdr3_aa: CASSYRTGSLAQYF; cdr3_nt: TGTGCCAGCAGTTACCGGACAGGGAGTTTGGCCCAGTACTTC
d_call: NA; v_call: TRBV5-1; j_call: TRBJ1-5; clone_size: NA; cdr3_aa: CASRRFRGSNQPQHF; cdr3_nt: TGCGCCAGCAGAAGATTCAGGGGAAGCAATCAGCCCCAGCATTTT
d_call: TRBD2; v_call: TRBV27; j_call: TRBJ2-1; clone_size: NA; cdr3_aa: CASSPPGTSFNEQFF; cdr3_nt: TGTGCCAGCAGTCCACCCGGGACTAGTTTTAATGAGCAGTTCTTC
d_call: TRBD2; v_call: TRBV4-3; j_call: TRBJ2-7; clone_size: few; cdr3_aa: CASSQDAGEPYEQYF; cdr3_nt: TGCGCCAGCAGCCAAGATGCGGGGGAACCCTACGAGCAGTACTTC
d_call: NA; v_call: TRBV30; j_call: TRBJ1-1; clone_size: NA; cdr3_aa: CAWRKQGNTEAFF; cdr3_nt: TGTGCCTGGAGAAAACAGGGGAACACTGAAGCTTTCTTT
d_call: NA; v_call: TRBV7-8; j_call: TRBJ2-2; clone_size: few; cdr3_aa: CASSLVGGRGTGELFF; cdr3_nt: TGTGCCAGCAGCTTAGTTGGTGGAAGGGGGACCGGGGAGCTGTTTTTT
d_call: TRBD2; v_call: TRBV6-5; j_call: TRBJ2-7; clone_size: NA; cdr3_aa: CASSSGLAGVNEQYF; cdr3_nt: TGTGCCAGCAGCTCTGGACTAGCGGGAGTAAACGAGCAGTACTTC
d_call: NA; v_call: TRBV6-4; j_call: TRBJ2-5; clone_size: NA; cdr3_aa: CASSQEGGTQETQYF; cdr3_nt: TGTGCCAGCAGCCAGGAGGGGGGGACCCAAGAGACCCAGTACTTC
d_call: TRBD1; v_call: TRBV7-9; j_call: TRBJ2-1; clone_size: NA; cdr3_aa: CASSLRQGLYNEQFF; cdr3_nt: TGTGCCAGCAGCTTAAGACAGGGGCTTTACAATGAGCAGTTCTTC
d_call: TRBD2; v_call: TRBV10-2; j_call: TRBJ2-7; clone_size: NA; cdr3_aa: CASSSSAGGNEQYF; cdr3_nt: TGCGCCAGCAGTTCATCTGCGGGAGGGAATGAGCAGTACTTC
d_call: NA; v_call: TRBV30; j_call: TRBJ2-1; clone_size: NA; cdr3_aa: CAWSVDSGRKVEQFF; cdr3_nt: TGTGCCTGGAGTGTCGATAGCGGACGGAAGGTTGAGCAGTTCTTC
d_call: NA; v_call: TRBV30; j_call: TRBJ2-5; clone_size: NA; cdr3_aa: CAWSRIQGETQYF; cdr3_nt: TGTGCCTGGAGCCGTATTCAGGGAGAGACCCAGTACTTC
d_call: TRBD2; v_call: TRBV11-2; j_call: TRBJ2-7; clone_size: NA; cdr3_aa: CASSLKASGADGRYF; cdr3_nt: TGTGCCAGCAGCTTAAAGGCTAGCGGGGCCGACGGGAGGTACTTC
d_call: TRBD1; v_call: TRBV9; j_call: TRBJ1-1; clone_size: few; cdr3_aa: CASSVADRGGTEAFF; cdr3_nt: TGTGCCAGCAGCGTTGCGGACAGGGGGGGGACTGAAGCTTTCTTT
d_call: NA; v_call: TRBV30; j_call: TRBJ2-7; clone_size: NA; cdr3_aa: CAWSGASVVVVNEQYF; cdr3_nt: TGTGCCTGGAGTGGAGCCTCGGTCGTCGTAGTGAACGAGCAGTACTTC
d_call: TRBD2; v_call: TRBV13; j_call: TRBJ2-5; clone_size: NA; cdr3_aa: CASSRTSGGTVYQETQYF; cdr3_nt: TGTGCCAGCAGCCGGACTAGCGGGGGGACTGTGTACCAAGAGACCCAGTACTTC
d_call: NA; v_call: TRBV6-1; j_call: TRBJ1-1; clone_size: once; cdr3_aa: CASSEGDRLEAFF; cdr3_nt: TGTGCCAGCAGTGAGGGAGACCGACTTGAAGCTTTCTTT
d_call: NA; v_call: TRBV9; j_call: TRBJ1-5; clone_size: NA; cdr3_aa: CASSVGGDRDQPQHF; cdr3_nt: TGTGCCAGCAGCGTAGGGGGGGATAGAGATCAGCCCCAGCATTTT
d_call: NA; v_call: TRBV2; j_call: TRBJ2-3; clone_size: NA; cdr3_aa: CAGSSTDTQYF; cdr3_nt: TGTGCCGGCTCTAGCACAGATACGCAGTATTTT
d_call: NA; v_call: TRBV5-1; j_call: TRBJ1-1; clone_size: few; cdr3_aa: CASSMDGMNTEAFF; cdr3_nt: TGCGCCAGCAGCATGGACGGGATGAACACTGAAGCTTTCTTT
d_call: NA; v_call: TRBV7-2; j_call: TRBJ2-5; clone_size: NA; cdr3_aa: CASSKWSTVNQETQYF; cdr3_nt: TGTGCCAGCAGCAAGTGGTCTACAGTGAACCAAGAGACCCAGTACTTC
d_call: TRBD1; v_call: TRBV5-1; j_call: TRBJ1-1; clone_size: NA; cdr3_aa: CASSSPLRGPDTEAFF; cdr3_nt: TGCGCCAGCAGCTCCCCCCTCAGGGGGCCGGACACTGAAGCTTTCTTT
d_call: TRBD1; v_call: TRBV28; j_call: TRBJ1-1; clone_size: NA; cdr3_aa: CASSFGDRVVTEAFF; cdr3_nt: TGTGCCAGCAGTTTTGGGGACAGGGTCGTCACTGAAGCTTTCTTT
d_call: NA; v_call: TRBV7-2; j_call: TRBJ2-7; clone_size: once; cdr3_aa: CASGIPGESNEQYF; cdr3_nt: TGTGCCAGCGGTATACCAGGGGAGAGCAACGAGCAGTACTTC
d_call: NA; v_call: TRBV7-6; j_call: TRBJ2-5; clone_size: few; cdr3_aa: CASSLGQGEPQETQYF; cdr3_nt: TGTGCCAGCAGCTTAGGCCAGGGCGAGCCCCAAGAGACCCAGTACTTC
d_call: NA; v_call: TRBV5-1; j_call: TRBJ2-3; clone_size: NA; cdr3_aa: CASSLEAVGTDTQYF; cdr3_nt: TGCGCCAGCAGCTTGGAAGCGGTCGGAACAGATACGCAGTATTTT
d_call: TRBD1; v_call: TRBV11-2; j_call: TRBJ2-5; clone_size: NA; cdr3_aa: CASSFGQGETQYF; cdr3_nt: TGTGCCAGCAGCTTCGGACAGGGAGAGACCCAGTACTTC
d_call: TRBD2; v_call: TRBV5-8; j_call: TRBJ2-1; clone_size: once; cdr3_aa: CASSQKGLAGGSSYNEQFF; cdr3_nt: TGTGCCAGCAGCCAGAAGGGACTAGCGGGGGGGAGCTCCTACAATGAGCAGTTCTTC
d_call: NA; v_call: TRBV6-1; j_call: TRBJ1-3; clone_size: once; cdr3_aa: CASTETAAGNTIYF; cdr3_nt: TGTGCCAGCACCGAGACAGCCGCGGGAAACACCATATATTTT
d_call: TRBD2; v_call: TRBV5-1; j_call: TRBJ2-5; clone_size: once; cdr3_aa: CASSWGLVWQETQYF; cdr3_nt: TGCGCCAGCAGCTGGGGACTAGTGTGGCAAGAGACCCAGTACTTC
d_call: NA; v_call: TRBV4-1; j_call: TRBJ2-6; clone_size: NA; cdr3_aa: CASSSLGTKGVGLTF; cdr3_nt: TGCGCCAGCAGCTCCCTGGGGACTAAGGGGGTAGGACTGACTTTC
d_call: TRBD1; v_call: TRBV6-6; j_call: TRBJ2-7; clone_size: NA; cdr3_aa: CASSSRTGAYEQYF; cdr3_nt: TGTGCCAGCAGTTCGAGGACAGGGGCCTACGAGCAGTACTTC
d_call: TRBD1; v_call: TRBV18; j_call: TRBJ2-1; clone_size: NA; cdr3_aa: CASSPTETRGRGIGNEQFF; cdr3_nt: TGTGCCAGCTCACCTACGGAAACCAGGGGGCGCGGGATAGGGAATGAGCAGTTCTTC
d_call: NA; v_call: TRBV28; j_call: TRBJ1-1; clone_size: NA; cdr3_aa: CASSLSREAFF; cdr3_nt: TGTGCCAGCAGTTTATCCCGGGAAGCTTTCTTT
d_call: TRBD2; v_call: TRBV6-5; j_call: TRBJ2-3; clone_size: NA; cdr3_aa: CASSYRGVATDTQYF; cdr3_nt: TGTGCCAGCAGTTACCGGGGGGTCGCCACAGATACGCAGTATTTT
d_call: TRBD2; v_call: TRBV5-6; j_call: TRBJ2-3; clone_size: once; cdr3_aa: CASSLAAGGRTDTQYF; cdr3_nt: TGTGCCAGCAGCTTGGCAGCGGGGGGTCGCACAGATACGCAGTATTTT
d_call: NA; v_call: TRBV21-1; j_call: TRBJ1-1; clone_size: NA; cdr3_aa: CASSKRTRQGANNTEAFF; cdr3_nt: TGTGCCAGCAGCAAACGGACCCGACAGGGGGCTAATAACACTGAAGCTTTCTTT
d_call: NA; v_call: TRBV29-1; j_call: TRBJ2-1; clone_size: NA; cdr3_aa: CSVERGSSSYNEQFF; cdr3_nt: TGCAGCGTTGAACGAGGGTCAAGCTCCTACAATGAGCAGTTCTTC
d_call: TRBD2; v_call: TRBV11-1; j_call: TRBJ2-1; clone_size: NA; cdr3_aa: CASSFSGGSINEQFF; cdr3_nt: TGTGCCAGCAGCTTTAGCGGGGGTTCTATCAATGAGCAGTTCTTC
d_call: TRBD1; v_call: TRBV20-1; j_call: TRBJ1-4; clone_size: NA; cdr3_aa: CSGQGSEKLFF; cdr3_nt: TGCAGTGGACAGGGCTCCGAAAAACTGTTTTTT
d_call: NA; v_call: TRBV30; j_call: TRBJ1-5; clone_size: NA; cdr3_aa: CAWSPDSIPPGNQPQHF; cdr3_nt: TGTGCCTGGAGTCCCGACAGTATCCCGCCGGGCAATCAGCCCCAGCATTTT
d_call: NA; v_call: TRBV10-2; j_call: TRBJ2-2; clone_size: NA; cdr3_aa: CASKSGVGELFF; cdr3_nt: TGCGCCAGCAAATCAGGGGTCGGGGAGCTGTTTTTT
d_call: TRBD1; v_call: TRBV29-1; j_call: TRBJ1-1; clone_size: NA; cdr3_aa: CSAREGQGAPNTEAFF; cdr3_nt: TGCAGCGCCAGGGAGGGACAGGGGGCCCCGAACACTGAAGCTTTCTTT
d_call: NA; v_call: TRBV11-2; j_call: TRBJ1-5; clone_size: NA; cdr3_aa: CASSRTDSSNQPQHF; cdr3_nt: TGTGCCAGCAGTCGGACGGACAGTAGCAATCAGCCCCAGCATTTT
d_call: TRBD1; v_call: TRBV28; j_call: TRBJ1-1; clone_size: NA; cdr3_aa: CASSYDRGSVWTEAFF; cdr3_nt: TGTGCCAGCAGTTACGACAGGGGATCTGTTTGGACTGAAGCTTTCTTT
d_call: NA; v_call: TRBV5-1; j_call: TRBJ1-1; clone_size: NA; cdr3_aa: CASSPAWGGSNTEAFF; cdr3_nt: TGCGCCAGCAGCCCGGCGTGGGGGGGATCCAACACTGAAGCTTTCTTT
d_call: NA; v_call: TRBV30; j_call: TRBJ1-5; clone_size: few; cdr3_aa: CAWSVGGGDQPQHF; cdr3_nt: TGTGCCTGGAGTGTAGGGGGGGGCGATCAGCCCCAGCATTTT
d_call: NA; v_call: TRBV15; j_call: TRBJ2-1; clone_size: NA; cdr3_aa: CATSRRDTEYNEQFF; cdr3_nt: TGTGCCACCAGCAGAAGGGACACAGAGTACAATGAGCAGTTCTTC
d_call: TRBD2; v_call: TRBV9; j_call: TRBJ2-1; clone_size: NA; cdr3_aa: CASSVDGGEQFF; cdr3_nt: TGTGCCAGCAGCGTAGACGGGGGGGAGCAGTTCTTC
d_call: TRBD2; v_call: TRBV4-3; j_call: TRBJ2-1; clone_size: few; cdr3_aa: CASSQVSGGGNEQFF; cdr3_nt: TGCGCCAGCAGCCAAGTTTCCGGGGGGGGCAATGAGCAGTTCTTC
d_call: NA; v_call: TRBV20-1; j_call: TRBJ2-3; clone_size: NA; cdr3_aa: CSAQILDTQYF; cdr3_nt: TGCAGTGCCCAGATCTTAGATACGCAGTATTTT
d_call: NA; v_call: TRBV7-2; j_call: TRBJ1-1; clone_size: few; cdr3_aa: CASSPHLNTEAFF; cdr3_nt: TGTGCCAGCAGCCCCCACTTGAACACTGAAGCTTTCTTT
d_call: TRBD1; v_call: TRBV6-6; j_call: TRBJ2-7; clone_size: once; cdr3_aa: CASSSTQGAPGEQYF; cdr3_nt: TGTGCCAGCAGTTCGACCCAGGGGGCCCCCGGCGAGCAGTACTTC